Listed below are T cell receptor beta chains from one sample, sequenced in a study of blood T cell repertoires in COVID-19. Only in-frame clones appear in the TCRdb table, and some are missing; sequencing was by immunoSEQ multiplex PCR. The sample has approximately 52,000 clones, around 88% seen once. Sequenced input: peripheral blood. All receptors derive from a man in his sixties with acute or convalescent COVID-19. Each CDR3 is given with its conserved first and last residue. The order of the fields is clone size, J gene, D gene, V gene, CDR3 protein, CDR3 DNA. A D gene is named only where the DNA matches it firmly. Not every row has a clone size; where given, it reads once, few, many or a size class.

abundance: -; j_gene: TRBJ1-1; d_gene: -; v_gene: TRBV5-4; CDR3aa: CASSLIREGPNTEAFF; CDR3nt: TGTGCCAGCAGCTTAATCAGGGAGGGCCCGAACACTGAAGCTTTCTTT
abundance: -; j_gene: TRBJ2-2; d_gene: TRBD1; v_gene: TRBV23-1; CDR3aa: CASSQGQALHTGELFF; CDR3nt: TGCGCCAGCAGTCAAGGACAGGCTCTCCACACCGGGGAGCTGTTTTTT
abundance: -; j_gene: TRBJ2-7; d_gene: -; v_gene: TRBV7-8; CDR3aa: CASSPLGGSSYEQYF; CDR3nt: TGTGCCAGCAGCCCGCTTGGGGGGAGCTCCTACGAGCAGTACTTC
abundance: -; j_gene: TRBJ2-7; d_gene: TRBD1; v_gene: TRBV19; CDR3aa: CASSARDRGFYEQYF; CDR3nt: TGTGCCAGTAGTGCCCGGGACAGGGGATTCTACGAGCAGTACTTC
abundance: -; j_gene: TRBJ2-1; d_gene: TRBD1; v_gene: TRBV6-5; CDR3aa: CASSPRTGPYNEQFF; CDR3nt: TGTGCCAGCAGCCCACGGACAGGGCCTTACAATGAGCAGTTCTTC
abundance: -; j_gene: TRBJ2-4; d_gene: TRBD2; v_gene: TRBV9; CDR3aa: CASSALAGRSTIQYF; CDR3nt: TGTGCCAGCAGCGCATTAGCGGGGCGTTCAACCATTCAGTACTTC
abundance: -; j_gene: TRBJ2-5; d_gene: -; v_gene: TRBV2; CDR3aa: CASSSGLETQYF; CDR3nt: TGTGCCAGCAGCTCAGGGCTGGAGACCCAGTACTTC
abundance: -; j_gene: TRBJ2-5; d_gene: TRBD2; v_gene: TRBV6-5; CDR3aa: CASNLGGSQETQYF; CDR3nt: TGTGCCAGCAATTTGGGAGGGAGTCAAGAGACCCAGTACTTC
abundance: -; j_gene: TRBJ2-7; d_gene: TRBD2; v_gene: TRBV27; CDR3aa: CASSPRTRGLYEQYF; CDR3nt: TGTGCCAGCAGTCCAAGGACTAGGGGACTGTACGAGCAGTACTTC
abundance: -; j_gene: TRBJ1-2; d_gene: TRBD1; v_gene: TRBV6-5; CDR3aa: CASSPYRGGYTF; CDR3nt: TGTGCCAGCAGCCCCTACAGGGGTGGCTACACCTTC
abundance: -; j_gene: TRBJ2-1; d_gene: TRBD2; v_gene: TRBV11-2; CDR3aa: CASSLRSGRANNEQFF; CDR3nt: TGTGCCAGCAGCCTACGTAGCGGGAGGGCCAACAATGAGCAGTTCTTC
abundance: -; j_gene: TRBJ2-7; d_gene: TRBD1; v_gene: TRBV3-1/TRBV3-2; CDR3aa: CASSQEDRGREQYF; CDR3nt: TGTGCCAGCAGCCAAGAGGACAGGGGGAGGGAGCAGTACTTC
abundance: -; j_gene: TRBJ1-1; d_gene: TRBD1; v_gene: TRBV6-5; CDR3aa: CASSYSNRGNTEAFF; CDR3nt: TGTGCCAGCAGTTACTCGAACAGGGGGAACACTGAAGCTTTCTTT
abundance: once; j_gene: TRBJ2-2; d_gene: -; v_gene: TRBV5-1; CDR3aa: CASSPAGGGTGELFF; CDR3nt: TGCGCCAGCAGCCCGGCGGGTGGAGGGACCGGGGAGCTGTTTTTT
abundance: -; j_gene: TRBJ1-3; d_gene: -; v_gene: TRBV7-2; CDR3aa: CASSPVGVLSGNTIYF; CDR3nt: TGTGCCAGCAGCCCCGTAGGGGTCCTCTCTGGAAACACCATATATTTT
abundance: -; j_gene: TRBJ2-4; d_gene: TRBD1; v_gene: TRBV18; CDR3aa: CASSPRDREGSIEYF; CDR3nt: TGTGCCAGCTCACCACGGGACAGGGAAGGATCGATCGAGTACTTC
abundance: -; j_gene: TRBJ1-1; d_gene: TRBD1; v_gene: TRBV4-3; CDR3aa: CASSQRDRGSTEAFF; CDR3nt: TGCGCCAGCAGCCAACGGGACAGGGGGTCCACTGAAGCTTTCTTT
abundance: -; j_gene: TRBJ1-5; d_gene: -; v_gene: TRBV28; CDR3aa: CASSLSSTNQPQHF; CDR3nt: TGTGCCAGCAGTTTATCCAGTACGAATCAGCCCCAGCATTTT
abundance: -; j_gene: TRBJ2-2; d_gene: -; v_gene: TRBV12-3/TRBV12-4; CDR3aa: CASSLRQAGELFF; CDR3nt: TGTGCCAGCAGCCTTCGACAGGCCGGGGAGCTGTTTTTT
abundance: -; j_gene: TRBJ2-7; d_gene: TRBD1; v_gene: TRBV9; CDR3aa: CASSLGTAASYEQYF; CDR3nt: TGTGCCAGCAGCCTCGGGACAGCGGCTTCCTACGAGCAGTACTTC
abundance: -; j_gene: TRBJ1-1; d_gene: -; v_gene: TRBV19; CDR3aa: CASNKGKNTEAFF; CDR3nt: TGTGCCAGTAATAAGGGGAAGAACACTGAAGCTTTCTTT
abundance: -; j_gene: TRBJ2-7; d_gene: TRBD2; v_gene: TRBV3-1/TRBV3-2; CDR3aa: CASSLWRTSSYEQYF; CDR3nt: TGTGCCAGCAGCCTTTGGCGGACTAGCTCCTACGAGCAGTACTTC
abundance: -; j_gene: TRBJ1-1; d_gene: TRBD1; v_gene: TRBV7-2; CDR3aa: CASSLFRGLNTEAFF; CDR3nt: TGTGCCAGCAGCTTGTTCAGGGGGTTGAACACTGAAGCTTTCTTT
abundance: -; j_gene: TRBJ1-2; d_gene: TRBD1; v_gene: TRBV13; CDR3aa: CASSPRGQGIYGYTF; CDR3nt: TGTGCCAGCAGCCCACGCGGACAGGGGATCTATGGCTACACCTTC
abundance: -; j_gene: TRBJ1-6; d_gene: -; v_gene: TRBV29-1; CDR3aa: CSVMEGQVNSPLHF; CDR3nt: TGCAGCGTGATGGAGGGCCAAGTGAATTCACCCCTCCACTTT
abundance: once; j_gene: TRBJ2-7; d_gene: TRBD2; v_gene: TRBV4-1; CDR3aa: CASSQAPGLAAYEQYF; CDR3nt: TGCGCCAGCAGCCAAGCGCCCGGACTAGCGGCTTACGAGCAGTACTTC
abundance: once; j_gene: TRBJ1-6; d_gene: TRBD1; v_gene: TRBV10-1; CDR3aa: CASSRGTANSPLHF; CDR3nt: TGCGCCAGCAGCCGCGGGACAGCGAATTCACCCCTCCACTTT
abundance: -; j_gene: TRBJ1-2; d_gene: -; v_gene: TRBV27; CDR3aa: CASSLFGGTDNYGYTF; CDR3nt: TGTGCCAGCAGTTTATTTGGGGGGACGGATAACTATGGCTACACCTTC
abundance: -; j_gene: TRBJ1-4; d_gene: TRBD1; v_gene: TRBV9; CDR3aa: CASNAAGTGGEKLFF; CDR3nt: TGTGCCAGCAACGCGGCCGGGACAGGTGGGGAAAAACTGTTTTTT
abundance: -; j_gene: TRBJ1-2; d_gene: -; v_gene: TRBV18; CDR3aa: CASSPVERANYGYTF; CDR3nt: TGTGCCAGCTCACCAGTGGAGCGAGCTAACTATGGCTACACCTTC
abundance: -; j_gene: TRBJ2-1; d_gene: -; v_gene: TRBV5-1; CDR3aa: CASSLPSLNEQFF; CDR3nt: TGCGCCAGCAGCTTGCCCTCCCTCAATGAGCAGTTCTTC
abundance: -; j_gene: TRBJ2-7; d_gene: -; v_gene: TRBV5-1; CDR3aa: CASSLAGQGVYEQYF; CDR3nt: TGCGCCAGCAGCTTGGCGGGCCAGGGTGTCTACGAGCAGTACTTC
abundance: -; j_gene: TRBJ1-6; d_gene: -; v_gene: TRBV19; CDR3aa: CASTMARNNSPLHF; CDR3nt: TGTGCCAGTACCATGGCCAGGAATAATTCACCCCTCCACTTT
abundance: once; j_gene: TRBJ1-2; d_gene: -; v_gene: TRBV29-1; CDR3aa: CSVSGDGDYGYTF; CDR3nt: TGCAGCGTTTCAGGGGATGGGGACTATGGCTACACCTTC
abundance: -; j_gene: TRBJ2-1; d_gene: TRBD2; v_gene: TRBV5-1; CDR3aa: CASSPSGGYNEQFF; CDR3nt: TGCGCCAGCAGCCCTAGCGGAGGGTACAATGAGCAGTTCTTC
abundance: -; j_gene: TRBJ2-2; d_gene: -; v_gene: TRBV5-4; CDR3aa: CASSLGHPAGTGELFF; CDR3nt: TGTGCCAGCAGCTTGGGTCATCCCGCCGGCACCGGGGAGCTGTTTTTT
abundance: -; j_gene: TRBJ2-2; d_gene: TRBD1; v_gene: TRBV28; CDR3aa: CASIRTGGTGELFF; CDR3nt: TGTGCCAGCATTCGGACAGGGGGCACCGGGGAGCTGTTTTTT
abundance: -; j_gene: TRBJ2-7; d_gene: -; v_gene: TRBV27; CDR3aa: CASSSYRRISYEQYF; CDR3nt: TGTGCCAGCAGCTCTTACAGGCGAATCTCCTACGAGCAGTACTTC
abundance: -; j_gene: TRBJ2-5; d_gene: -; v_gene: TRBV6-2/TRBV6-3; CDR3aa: CASSVRDKQETQYF; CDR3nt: TGTGCCAGCAGTGTCCGGGACAAGCAAGAGACCCAGTACTTC
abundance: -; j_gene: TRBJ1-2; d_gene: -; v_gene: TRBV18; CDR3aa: CASSPPQGGYTF; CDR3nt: TGTGCCAGCTCACCTCCCCAGGGTGGCTACACCTTC
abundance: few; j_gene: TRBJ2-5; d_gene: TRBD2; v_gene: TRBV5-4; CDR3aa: CASSPGLAGSQETQYF; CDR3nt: TGTGCCAGCAGCCCGGGACTAGCGGGTTCCCAAGAGACCCAGTACTTC
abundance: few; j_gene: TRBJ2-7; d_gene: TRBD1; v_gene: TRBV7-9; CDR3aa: CASSSGGDEQYF; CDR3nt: TGTGCCAGCAGCTCAGGGGGTGACGAGCAGTACTTC